The sequence of this T cell receptor (beta chain) was determined in a study of T cell changes during pregnancy in multiple sclerosis. The CDR3 contains 18 residues. The V and J ends lost 1 base and 5 bases, in that order; junction bases with no gene match: 16. Germline V gene sequence: CDR1 SGHNT, CDR2 YYREEE (reference sequence). Data came from immunoSEQ multiplex PCR; TCRdb stores just in-frame clones and leaves some out. Among some 38,000 clones listed, around nine tenths were seen once. The TCR sequence derives from a female donor in good health, enrolled as a control in a pregnancy study. The J gene is TRBJ2-7, the V gene TRBV5-4; TRBD1 matches at 9 bases. Source: CD4+ T cells from peripheral blood mononuclear cells, taken in the second trimester of pregnancy. The CDR3 reads CASSLWNRPGQGQDEQYF. CDR3 DNA: TGTGCCAGCAGCTTGTGGAACAGGCCCGGACAGGGGCAGGACGAGCAGTACTTC.